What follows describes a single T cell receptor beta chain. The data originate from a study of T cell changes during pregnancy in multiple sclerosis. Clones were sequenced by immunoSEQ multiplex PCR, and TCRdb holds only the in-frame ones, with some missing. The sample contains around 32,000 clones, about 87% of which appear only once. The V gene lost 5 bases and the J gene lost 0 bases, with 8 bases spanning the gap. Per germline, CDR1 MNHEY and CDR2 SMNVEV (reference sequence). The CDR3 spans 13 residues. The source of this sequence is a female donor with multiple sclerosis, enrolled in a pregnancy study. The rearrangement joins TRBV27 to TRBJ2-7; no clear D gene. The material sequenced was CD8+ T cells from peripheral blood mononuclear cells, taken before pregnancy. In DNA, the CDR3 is TGTGCCAGCAGTATCACTTTCTCCTACGAGCAGTACTTC. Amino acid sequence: CASSITFSYEQYF.